Reported below is one T cell receptor beta chain. This clone's antigen is unknown. No base qualities exist here, and no much larger clone lies one base off it. This entry is derived from a study of blood T cell repertoires in COVID-19 (dated by TCRdb to about 2020). With respect to the entire study: Samples covering the acute and convalescent phases of COVID-19 were provided by collaborators in the United States, Italy and Spain. The material from the prospective study consisted of cDNA or gDNA derived from T cells, B-cell-depleted T cells, or PBMCs. Subjects who had been exposed to COVID-19, were actively infected with it, or had recovered from it provided the deeply sampled blood TCRbeta repertoires that made up the dataset. The repertoires were made available in a free public database intended to serve as a resource for research on the immune response to SARS-CoV-2. Samples were obtained from the ongoing ImmuneRACE study (first 160 participants) and from roughly 1,300 subjects provided by 6 global collaborators. Sample metadata almost always included a de-identified subject ID, COVID-19 status, age in years and sex. Where available, HLA class I and class II types were taken from metadata supplied by the sample provider and were not determined by assay-based typing. Beyond this particular receptor, the publication reports: The quantity of clinical and demographic metadata differed by source and by participant and was supplied without curation.

Whole blood was collected in K2EDTA tubes by collaborating institutions according to the institutions' own protocols. For TCRbeta analysis, collaborator samples were shipped as frozen whole blood, as isolated PBMCs, or as DNA extracted from either sample type. TCRbeta CDR3 regions were amplified from genomic DNA using the immunoSEQ Assay, a bias-controlled multiplex PCR. On the authors' methods: Nucleated cell counts per sample were estimated from amplification of reference gene primers within the assay. To quantify the absolute abundance of each unique TCRbeta CDR3 rearrangement, sequence reads were collapsed and filtered. Productive Simpson clonality was computed per sample as the square root of Simpson's diversity index over productive rearrangements. TCRdb carries this immuneACCESS record with in-frame sequences only. Its versions omit some clonotypes, under half of them owing to an unresolved V gene in the studies checked, with the rest unexplained. V and J calls and clone size are copied from that table; D and trimming were computed from the DNA. The sample contains 200,000 to 250,000 clones, under 90% of them found a single time. 5.9% of the sample rests with the top ten.

V is reduced by 4 bases and J by 6 bases, leaving a spacing of 13 bases between them. Taken from cysteine to phenylalanine, the CDR3 has 14 residues. CDR3 DNA is the only sequence kept; it has 42 bases, read in frame from the first base. The germline V gene provides CDR1 MGHRA and CDR2 YSYEKL. Recombination joined TRBV4-1 with TRBJ2-1; a confident D gene designation cannot be given. Source material: peripheral blood. This receptor was identified in a man of 80 years or more with acute or convalescent COVID-19. The CDR3 is CASSRQLNGNEQFF. The DNA reads TGCGCCAGCAGCCGGCAGTTAAATGGCAATGAGCAGTTCTTC.